Detailed here is one T cell receptor (beta chain). Its antigen is not identified. The data were produced by immunoSEQ multiplex PCR, yet TCRdb's version contains in-frame clones alone and is incomplete. The data hold 60,000 to 65,000 clones, with 80% to 95% observed a single time. Germline V CDR1 and CDR2: SGHRS, YFSETQ. CDR3 length: 16 residues. Germline trimming cut 4 bases from V and 4 bases from J; bases unmatched to any gene: 9. The sample comes from a study of OX40 agonist ivuxolimab in advanced cancers. Study information: Patients received the agonistic anti-OX40 (CD134) antibody ivuxolimab. A diagnosis of hepatocellular carcinoma, melanoma, renal cell or head and neck cancer was present in dose-escalation patients.

Overall study findings and caveats: Clonal expansion from baseline to week 6 occurred in both CD4+ and CD8+ T cells. Expanded clones were, on average, more numerous among CD8+ T cells than CD4+.

The clonotype was recovered from an adult with an advanced solid tumor such as melanoma, head and neck, liver or kidney cancer. Sequencing was performed on CD4+ or CD8+ T cells sorted from blood, taken in a trial of the OX40 agonist ivuxolimab. The chain employs TRBV5-1 and TRBJ2-2, with 8 bases identical to TRBD1. The CDR3 protein is CASSPPGQGFTGELFF. DNA of the CDR3: TGCGCCAGCAGCCCCCCCGGACAGGGTTTCACCGGGGAGCTGTTTTTT.